This T cell receptor beta chain emerged from a study of T cell repertoires in aging, cancer and after chemotherapy. Multiplex touch-down PCR with TRB-A/B primers amplified rearranged V-D-J TRB sequences. TCRdb passed the multiplex PCR reads through MiXCR, listing each CDR3 protein once. This sample yields 10,000 to 15,000 distinct CDR3 sequences, of which 25% to 35% are seen a single time; roughly a tenth belongs to the top ten. V was clipped by 7 bases and J by 0 bases; unmatched bases: 7. Germline loops: CDR1 SGHAT, CDR2 FQDESV (reference sequence). This CDR3 contains 15 residues. TCR beta rearrangements were amplified from peripheral blood genomic DNA.

The chain employs TRBV11-1 and TRBJ2-7; 9 bases match TRBD1. This sequence originates from a human donor with a blood cancer. The sample was blood. The CDR3 loop reads CASKGDRASSYEQYF. The CDR3 coding sequence is TGTGCCAGCAAAGGGGACAGGGCGAGCTCCTACGAGCAGTACTTC.